This entry describes one T cell receptor beta chain. V lost 2 bases and J lost 1; bases outside the gene matches: 3. The CDR3 extends over 18 amino acids. Germline CDR1 is SGHTS and CDR2 is YDEGEE. These data belong to a study of blood T cell repertoires in COVID-19. How the authors handled the data: Researchers report that nucleated cell counts were estimated from reference gene primer amplification. Clones were read by immunoSEQ multiplex PCR, and TCRdb kept only the in-frame ones, dropping some. V and J calls and clone size follow that table, whereas D and trimming were derived from the DNA. The data show some 100,000 clones, 80% to 95% seen once.

The chain has TRBV5-8 and TRBJ2-2; 15 bases align to TRBD2. Sequenced input: peripheral blood. The clonotype comes from a man between 60 and 75 years old with acute or convalescent COVID-19. The CDR3 bases are TGTGCCAGCAGCTTCGGACTAGCGGGAGGGGTGAACACCGGGGAGCTGTTTTTT. This codes for CASSFGLAGGVNTGELFF.